This is a list of T cell receptor beta chains from one sample in a study of blood T cell repertoires in COVID-19. The data were produced by immunoSEQ multiplex PCR, yet TCRdb's version contains in-frame clones alone and is incomplete. The data hold around 250,000 clones, with around 84% observed a single time. Source material: peripheral blood. These TCRs come from a woman in her thirties or forties who had recovered from COVID-19. Both conserved end residues are part of each CDR3. The D gene is left open where the match is weak. Size tells how often a clone was seen (once, few, many) or the class of an expanded clone, and some rows leave it out.

.	TRBV6-5	TRBD1	TRBJ1-2	TGTGCCAGCAGCGCTAACCTGGACAGGGTCTATGGCTACACCTTC	CASSANLDRVYGYTF
.	TRBV5-1	TRBD2	TRBJ2-1	TGCGCCAGCAGCTTGGGACTAGCGACGGGAAATGAGCAGTTCTTC	CASSLGLATGNEQFF
.	TRBV6-5	.	TRBJ2-2	TGTGCCAGCAGAGCCGGGATCTACACCGGGGAGCTGTTTTTT	CASRAGIYTGELFF
.	TRBV5-5	.	TRBJ2-5	TGTGCCAGCAGTTCTAACCCCACAGCAGAGACCCAGTACTTC	CASSSNPTAETQYF
.	TRBV7-9	.	TRBJ1-4	TGTGCCAGCAGTAGACTCGGTGTAGCTAATGAAAAACTGTTTTTT	CASSRLGVANEKLFF
.	TRBV6-5	.	TRBJ2-1	TGTGCCAGCAGTCCGACAGGAGACAATGAGCAGTTCTTC	CASSPTGDNEQFF
.	TRBV19	TRBD2	TRBJ2-5	TGTGCCAGTAGTATAGTAGCGGGGAGAGAAGAGACCCAGTACTTC	CASSIVAGREETQYF
.	TRBV3-1/TRBV3-2	.	TRBJ2-7	TGTGCCAGCAGCCAAGATTTCGGGCAGGGCGGCGAGCAGTACTTC	CASSQDFGQGGEQYF
once	TRBV4-1	.	TRBJ2-5	TGCGCCAGCCGCCCGGTCAACGGGGGAGAGACCCAGTACTTC	CASRPVNGGETQYF
once	TRBV6-6	TRBD1	TRBJ1-1	TGTGCCAGCAGTCGCCTTGGGACAGGGGGTAGGAACACTGAAGCTTTCTTT	CASSRLGTGGRNTEAFF
.	TRBV19	TRBD2	TRBJ2-1	TGTGCCAGTAGCCCCCAGAGACGCCGGTTCGCGGGGGGGTACAATGAGCAGTTCTTC	CASSPQRRRFAGGYNEQFF
.	TRBV5-1	TRBD1	TRBJ1-2	TGCGCCAGCAGCTTGGTACCGGGACAGGGGCAAGGCTACACCTTC	CASSLVPGQGQGYTF
once	TRBV4-1	TRBD2	TRBJ2-5	TGCGCCAGCAGCCCGCTAGCGGGATGGTCGGAGACCCAGTACTTC	CASSPLAGWSETQYF
.	TRBV19	.	TRBJ1-5	TGTGCCAGCAAGACAGGTGACAATCAGCCCCAGCATTTT	CASKTGDNQPQHF
few	TRBV3-1/TRBV3-2	.	TRBJ1-5	TGTGCCAGCAGCCAAGGGGGATGGACAGACAATCAGCCCCAGCATTTT	CASSQGGWTDNQPQHF
.	TRBV3-1/TRBV3-2	.	TRBJ2-2	TGTGCCAGCAGCCAGGGGGGCACCGGGGAGCTGTTTTTT	CASSQGGTGELFF
.	TRBV7-2	TRBD1	TRBJ1-2	TGTGCCAGCAGCTACTTGACAGGGCTGAATGGCTACACCTTC	CASSYLTGLNGYTF
.	TRBV6-1	TRBD2	TRBJ2-7	TGTGCCAGCAGTGAGTGGCAGGGAGGGACCTACGAGCAGTACTTC	CASSEWQGGTYEQYF
.	TRBV6-5	TRBD1	TRBJ2-7	TGTGCCAGCAGTCCCGACAGGGGGTCCTACGAGCAGTACTTC	CASSPDRGSYEQYF
.	TRBV12-3/TRBV12-4	.	TRBJ1-1	TGTGCCAGCAGTTTTTTGGGCGACACTGAAGCTTTCTTT	CASSFLGDTEAFF
.	TRBV18	.	TRBJ1-2	TGTGCCAGCTCACTAACCCCCGCGGGGAACTACTATGGCTACACCTTC	CASSLTPAGNYYGYTF
once	TRBV7-8	.	TRBJ2-3	TGTGCCAGCAGCTTAGGAACAGCAGATACGCAGTATTTT	CASSLGTADTQYF
.	TRBV18	.	TRBJ2-6	TGTGCCAGCTCACCACCGAGGAATCCCGAGGCCTCTGGGGCCAACGTCCTGACTTTC	CASSPPRNPEASGANVLTF
.	TRBV7-9	.	TRBJ1-1	TGTGCCAGCAGTCCCTCAAGGGGAAACACTGAAGCTTTCTTT	CASSPSRGNTEAFF
.	TRBV27	.	TRBJ2-5	TGTGCCAGCAGGTCATTGGGCGGGGAGACCCAGTACTTC	CASRSLGGETQYF
few	TRBV6-5	TRBD1	TRBJ1-5	TGTGCCAGCAGTAAAACAGGGGGCCGCAATCAGCCCCAGCATTTT	CASSKTGGRNQPQHF
few	TRBV7-3	.	TRBJ2-2	TGTGCCAGCAGCTTAAACAGGGTTGTTTCCGGGGAGCTGTTTTTT	CASSLNRVVSGELFF
.	TRBV11-3	TRBD1	TRBJ2-1	TGTGCCAGCAGCCCGGACAGGCGTTTAATGTACAATGAGCAGTTCTTC	CASSPDRRLMYNEQFF
.	TRBV6-5	TRBD2	TRBJ2-1	TGTGCCAGCAGCTATAGCGGGGGGGCCTACAATGAGCAGTTCTTC	CASSYSGGAYNEQFF
.	TRBV29-1	TRBD1	TRBJ1-2	TGCAGCGTTGTCGACAGGGGATATGGCTACACCTTC	CSVVDRGYGYTF
.	TRBV7-3	.	TRBJ2-2	TGTGCCAGCAGCTCCAGGGGCACCGGGGAGCTGTTTTTT	CASSSRGTGELFF
.	TRBV5-1	TRBD1	TRBJ1-2	TGCGCCAGCAGCTCATTCCCGGGACAGGGTTCTGGCTACACCTTC	CASSSFPGQGSGYTF
.	TRBV7-9	TRBD1	TRBJ2-5	TGTGCCAGCAGCTTAATACGGACAGGGAGGGAGACCCAGTACTTC	CASSLIRTGRETQYF
.	TRBV28	TRBD1	TRBJ1-5	TGTGCCAGCAGTTTATTCTCGACAGGGTTCCTTAGCAATCAGCCCCAGCATTTT	CASSLFSTGFLSNQPQHF
.	TRBV7-3	TRBD2	TRBJ2-1	TGTGCCAGCAGTTCGGACCGACTAGCGCAGTTCTTC	CASSSDRLAQFF
.	TRBV7-9	TRBD1	TRBJ1-3	TGTGCCAGCAGCTTAAAAGGGACAGAGCGAAACACCATATATTTT	CASSLKGTERNTIYF
.	TRBV19	.	TRBJ1-1	TGTGCCAGTAGTATAGTACAGGGGAACACTGAAGCTTTCTTT	CASSIVQGNTEAFF
.	TRBV7-9	TRBD1	TRBJ2-1	TGTGCCAGCAGCCCCCAGGGGGCTCGCTACAATGAGCAGTTCTTC	CASSPQGARYNEQFF
.	TRBV6-5	TRBD1	TRBJ2-7	TGTGCCAGCAGTTACTCTTGGGACAGGGGCTACGAGCAGTACTTC	CASSYSWDRGYEQYF
few	TRBV28	.	TRBJ1-6	TGTGCCAGCATAACAGGGTCTAATTCACCCCTCCACTTT	CASITGSNSPLHF
.	TRBV9	TRBD2	TRBJ2-3	TGTGCCAGCAGCGTAGAATTGGGGGGGTTGAATACGCAGTATTTT	CASSVELGGLNTQYF
.	TRBV7-9	.	TRBJ2-7	TGTGCCAGCAGCTTCTTAACTGCCTACGAGCAGTACTTC	CASSFLTAYEQYF
.	TRBV29-1	TRBD2	TRBJ2-1	TGCAGCGTTAATGGACTAGCGGGGGGCGGCTCCTACAATGAGCAGTTCTTC	CSVNGLAGGGSYNEQFF
.	TRBV9	TRBD2	TRBJ2-5	TGTGCCAGCAGCGCGAGCGGGGGGGCGGCTCCGGAGACCCAGTACTTC	CASSASGGAAPETQYF
.	TRBV5-4	TRBD1	TRBJ1-2	TGTGCCAGCAGCTGGGACAGGGGGCGAGTTGGCTACACCTTC	CASSWDRGRVGYTF
.	TRBV5-1	.	TRBJ1-4	TGCGCCAGCAGCTCAACAGCACCTAATGAAAAACTGTTTTTT	CASSSTAPNEKLFF
.	TRBV11-3	.	TRBJ1-1	TGTGCCAGCAGCTTAGTAGGGGGTAATAGGAACACTGAAGCTTTCTTT	CASSLVGGNRNTEAFF
.	TRBV4-1	TRBD1	TRBJ2-1	TGCGCCAGCAGCCACCCGGGACAGGGTATCGGGGCGTTTATCCATGAGCAGTTCTTC	CASSHPGQGIGAFIHEQFF
.	TRBV28	TRBD1	TRBJ1-2	TGTGCCAGCAGTCCGGGACAGGGGGCAACCTTCTATGGCTACACCTTC	CASSPGQGATFYGYTF
once	TRBV27	.	TRBJ1-4	TGTGCCAGCAGCTCTGGCGGGGAAAAACTGTTTTTT	CASSSGGEKLFF
.	TRBV30	TRBD1	TRBJ2-1	TGTGCCTGGAGTTTAGGACAGGGGAGGGATGAGCAGTTCTTC	CAWSLGQGRDEQFF
.	TRBV19	TRBD1	TRBJ2-2	TGTGCCAGCAGACAGGGAAGAACCGGGGAGCTGTTTTTT	CASRQGRTGELFF
.	TRBV3-1/TRBV3-2	.	TRBJ2-1	TGTGCCAGCAGCCCCCAGGTGAGCTCTTTGGAGCAGTTCTTC	CASSPQVSSLEQFF
.	TRBV5-1	.	TRBJ2-2	TGCGCCAGCAGCTACGGCGGGGAGCTGTTTTTT	CASSYGGELFF
.	TRBV29-1	.	TRBJ2-7	TGCAGCGTTGTGGGAGCGCCCGACTACGAGCAGTACTTC	CSVVGAPDYEQYF
.	TRBV10-2	.	TRBJ2-1	TGCGCCAGCAGTGACCCAGGGGGGTATGAGCAGTTCTTC	CASSDPGGYEQFF
few	TRBV28	.	TRBJ2-7	TGTGCCAGCAGTTTACCAGACACCTACTACGAGCAGTACTTC	CASSLPDTYYEQYF